One sample yielded the 21 T cell receptor beta chains listed below, sequenced in a study of blood T cells in healthy people across ages. Combining a sample-barcoded 5' primer with a J-beta primer mix, a second PCR ran for about 6 to 12 cycles. TCRdb re-derived calls from the 5' RACE reads in MiXCR, one entry per CDR3 protein. The sample consists of fewer than 700,000 distinct CDR3 sequences, roughly two fifths of them appearing once. The specimen sequenced was blood. The receptors stem from a man older than 75 in good health.

DNA for the CDR3: TGTGCCAGCAGCCTAGTGAGAGAAAAACTGTTTTTT. This codes for CASSLVREKLFF. V and J are TRBV11-2 and TRBJ1-4, with unresolved D. Trimming shortened V by 5 bases and J by 8 bases, and 9 bases separated the two germline ends. Germline V gene lookup returns CDR1 SGHAT and CDR2 FQNNGV. This CDR3 is built from 12 residues.

This clonotype was recorded a few times. This chain uses TRBV6-2 or TRBV6-3 with TRBJ2-7, with TRBD2 matching over 9 bases. Losses at the gene ends were 6 bases for V and 2 bases for J; bases not matched to a gene: 8. Germline V lookup: CDR1 MNHEY, CDR2 SVGEGT. The CDR3 is made up of 15 amino acids. As DNA, the CDR3 is TGTGCCAGCAGAAGGGATAGCGGGAGAACCTACGAGCAGTACTTC. Its protein is CASRRDSGRTYEQYF.

This clonotype showed up just a few times. The J gene is TRBJ1-1, the V gene TRBV14; D might be TRBD1 (5 bases). Between the trimmed V and J ends, which lost 0 bases and 0 bases, there was a span of 17 bases. The germline V gene encodes CDR1 SGHDN and CDR2 FVKESK. CDR3 length equals 18 residues. CDR3 bases: TGTGCCAGCAGCCAAGATGCCGGGGGGGAGTTTATGAACACTGAAGCTTTCTTT. Translated, it gives CASSQDAGGEFMNTEAFF.

The genes are TRBV7-9 and TRBJ2-1; 11 nucleotides align to TRBD2. The germline V gene has CDR1 SEHNR and CDR2 FQNEAQ (reference sequence). Trimming took 8 bases from V and 6 from J; bases not matched to a gene: 12. The CDR3 spans 16 residues. The CDR3 sequence is CASGDTSGSPPNEQFF. CDR3 nucleotides: TGTGCCAGCGGGGATACTAGCGGGAGCCCACCCAATGAGCAGTTCTTC.

This clonotype was recorded at least ten times. This chain joins TRBV7-2 and TRBJ2-7; the match to TRBD1 covers 7 bases. Trimming at V came to 0 bases and at J to 2 bases, leaving 4 bases not matched to a gene. Germline values: CDR1 SGHTA, CDR2 FQGNSA. CDR3 length: 15 residues. The CDR3 DNA reads as TGTGCCAGCAGCTTAGCAGGGGGCGCTCCCTACGAGCAGTACTTC. Translated, it gives CASSLAGGAPYEQYF. Full variable domain (remainder filled in from reference TRBV7-2 and TRBJ2-7): GAGVSQSPSNKVTEKGKDVELRCDPISGHTALYWYRQSLGQGLEFLIYFQGNSAPDKSGLPSDRFSAERTGGSVSTLTIQRTQQEDSAVYLCASSLAGGAPYEQYFGPGTRLTVT.

There are a few counts of this clonotype. The chain combines TRBV10-3 with TRBJ2-3, with 7 bases aligning to TRBD2. This CDR3 region has 13 residues. J lost 1 base, V lost 6 bases, and 1 base had no gene match. Germline assignment: CDR1 ENHRY and CDR2 SYGVKD. CDR3: CAIRGGGTDTQYF. The CDR3, as DNA: TGTGCCATCAGGGGGGGGGGCACAGATACGCAGTATTTT.

The chain couples TRBV10-3 to TRBJ2-3, with D perhaps TRBD1 (5 bases). Germline V gene sequence: CDR1 ENHRY, CDR2 SYGVKD. This CDR3 contains 14 residues. With 10 bases removed from V and 5 bases from J, the gap between germline ends came to 19 bases. This chain's CDR3 is CATLQGIAGDTQYF. CDR3 nucleotides: TGTGCCACCCTCCAGGGAATCGCCGGAGATACGCAGTATTTT.

The chain combines TRBV2 with TRBJ2-6, with unresolved D. This CDR3 region has 14 residues. Trimming removed 7 bases at V and 0 bases at J, with 7 bases between. CDR1 and CDR2 (germline): SNHLY, FYNNEI. The chain's CDR3 is CASITRSGANVLTF. CDR3 in DNA: TGTGCCAGCATCACTCGCTCTGGGGCCAACGTCCTGACTTTC.

This clonotype was picked up many times. The chain has TRBV28 and TRBJ2-7, with D unclear. V gave up 6 bases and J gave up 3 bases, with 15 bases separating them. Germline V gene data show CDR1 as MDHEN and CDR2 as SYDVKM. The CDR3 has 14 residues. CDR3: CASSPSPANYEQYF. CDR3 bases: TGTGCCAGCAGCCCAAGTCCAGCCAACTACGAGCAGTACTTC.

This clonotype has just a few counts. The rearrangement joins TRBV7-2 to TRBJ1-2; 8 bases line up with TRBD1. Germline-derived CDR1 and CDR2 are SGHTA and FQGNSA. The CDR3 is 15 residues long. Unmatched junction bases numbered 6, after V lost 1 base and J lost 5 bases. The DNA for the CDR3 is TGTGCCAGCAGCTTAGAGCAGGGGGCATGGTATGGCTACACCTTC. It translates to CASSLEQGAWYGYTF.

This clonotype was recorded a few times. This chain connects TRBV6-2 or TRBV6-3 to TRBJ2-1; 7 bases map to TRBD2. V lost 6 bases and J lost 8; bases outside the gene matches: 10. Germline lookup yields CDR1 MNHEY and CDR2 SVGEGT. The CDR3 has 14 amino acids. CDR3 loop: CASSNGDYFDEQFF. The CDR3, as DNA: TGTGCCAGCAGCAACGGGGACTACTTCGATGAGCAGTTCTTC.

This sequence joins TRBV19 and TRBJ2-7; 9 nucleotides agree with TRBD1. The CDR3 is made up of 15 amino acids. V lost 1 base, J lost 2 bases, and 3 bases stayed unmatched. Per the germline V gene, CDR1 is LNHDA and CDR2 is SQIVND (reference sequence). The CDR3 bases are TGTGCCAGTAGTATAGCCTGGACAGGGGCCTACGAGCAGTACTTC. It is translated as CASSIAWTGAYEQYF. Variable domain in full (rest from reference TRBV19 and TRBJ2-7): DGGITQSPKYLFRKEGQNVTLSCEQNLNHDAMYWYRQDPGQGLRLIYYSQIVNDFQKGDIAEGYSVSREKKESFPLTVTSAQKNPTAFYLCASSIAWTGAYEQYFGPGTRLTVT.

The chain combines TRBV12-3 or TRBV12-4 with TRBJ2-3; TRBD1 agrees at 8 bases. CDR3 length: 14 amino acids. J lost 2 bases, V lost 10 bases, and 8 bases had no gene match. The CDR3 nucleotides are TGTGCCACCGACACAGGGGGGCCCACAGATACGCAGTATTTT. It encodes CATDTGGPTDTQYF.

The V and J genes are TRBV11-2 and TRBJ2-6; D gene ambiguous. The V end lost 4 bases, the J end lost 0 bases, and 7 bases lay between the germline ends. The CDR3 spans 15 residues. Germline V gene sequence: CDR1 SGHAT, CDR2 FQNNGV. CDR3 coding DNA: TGTGCCAGCAGCTCGGACCCCTCTGGGGCCAACGTCCTGACTTTC. It translates to CASSSDPSGANVLTF.

This clonotype came up a few times. The chain recombines TRBV14 with TRBJ1-4; no reliable D call. V was shortened by 1 base and J by 7 bases, with 10 bases between the two germline ends. CDR1 is SGHDN and CDR2 is FVKESK in the germline V gene. CDR3 length: 14 amino acids. CDR3 DNA sequence: TGTGCCAGCAGCCAAGGATTAGTACCTGAAAAACTGTTTTTT. This translates into CASSQGLVPEKLFF.

The rearrangement uses TRBV24-1 and TRBJ2-3; 8 nucleotides line up with TRBD2. This CDR3 is built from 16 residues. Germline V gives CDR1 KGHDR, CDR2 SFDVKD. J lost 1 base, V lost 3 bases, and 5 bases had no gene match. CDR3 sequence reads: CATSDTLAGGTDTQYF. In nucleotides, the CDR3 is TGTGCCACCAGTGATACTCTAGCGGGTGGCACAGATACGCAGTATTTT.

This clonotype showed up just a few times. CDR3 bases: TGTGCCAGCAGTACCATCGAGTGGGACAGACAGACCCAGTACTTC. Translating gives CASSTIEWDRQTQYF. The rearrangement links TRBV6-2 or TRBV6-3 to TRBJ2-5, with TRBD1 identical over 7 bases. The CDR3 is 15 residues long. Germline V gene lookup returns CDR1 MNHEY and CDR2 SVGEGT. With 5 bases clipped from V and 6 bases from J, the junction kept 12 bases outside the gene matches.

A few counts support this clonotype. Germline is not matched at one junction end, which may reflect a read error. V usage is TRBV4-2 and J usage is TRBJ2-1; D remains ambiguous. The CDR3 runs 16 residues. CDR1 LGHNA and CDR2 YNFKEQ come from the germline V gene. DNA for the CDR3: TGTGCCAGCAGCCAAGATTGGGCCAGGTCCTCCAATGAGCAGTTCTTC. Protein product: CASSQDWARSSNEQFF.

Of note for this clonotype: This may stem from a read error, because a much larger clone lies one nucleotide away. The chain couples TRBV10-3 to TRBJ2-5; 10 bases fit TRBD2. Per the germline V gene, CDR1 is ENHRY and CDR2 is SYGVKD. Trimming removed 3 bases from V and 11 bases from J; junction bases left unmatched: 12. The CDR3 loop spans 15 amino acids. Here the CDR3 reads CAISDPSGSLDEQYF. Written as DNA, the CDR3 is TGTGCCATCAGTGACCCTAGCGGGAGTTTGGATGAGCAGTACTTC.

V is TRBV6-5 and J is TRBJ2-1; unclear D gene. CDR3 size: 14 residues. V was clipped by 2 bases and J by 3 bases, with 8 bases between them. The germline V gene encodes CDR1 MNHEY and CDR2 SVGAGI. This CDR3 reads CASSYDRNYNEQFF. Written as DNA, the CDR3 is TGTGCCAGCAGTTACGACCGGAACTACAATGAGCAGTTCTTC.

On this clonotype: This is likely a read error, given that the CDR3 carries no conserved phenylalanine or tryptophan at its end. The chain joins TRBV3-1 to TRBJ2-7; D ambiguous. Per the germline V gene, CDR1 is LGHDT and CDR2 is YNNKEL (reference sequence). V was pared by 3 bases and J by 7 bases, with 10 bases between. CDR3 size: 12 residues. The CDR3 sequence is CASSQSVNEQYS. CDR3 nucleotides: TGTGCCAGCAGCCAGTCGGTCAATGAGCAGTACTCC.